This is a list of T cell receptor beta chains from one sample in a study of T-cell memory formation after mild COVID-19. Each CDR3 protein gets one entry after TCRdb re-called the 5' RACE reads with MiXCR. The table has about 440,000 distinct CDR3 sequences, 20% seen once. What was sequenced was PBMCs or a T cell subset sorted from them (not recorded which). Receptor source: an adult woman who had mild COVID-19 (a few samples of this study predate the infection). Cell type and time point are not known. Each CDR3 is given with its conserved first and last residue. The D gene is left open where the match is weak. Clone sizes are given selectively: once, few, many, or a class where the clone is expanded.

clone_size | d_call | j_call | v_call | cdr3_aa | cdr3_nt
few | - | TRBJ1-2 | TRBV29-1 | CSVGHLYGYTF | TGCAGCGTCGGACATCTCTATGGCTACACCTTC
- | - | TRBJ2-7 | TRBV24-1 | CATSDLGYEQYF | TGTGCCACCAGTGATTTGGGGTACGAGCAGTACTTC
- | - | TRBJ1-6 | TRBV2 | CASSEEGFNSPLHF | TGTGCCAGCAGTGAAGAGGGGTTCAATTCACCCCTCCACTTT
few | - | TRBJ2-1 | TRBV27 | CASSRERGNNEQFF | TGTGCCAGCAGTCGAGAAAGGGGGAACAATGAGCAGTTCTTC
- | TRBD1 | TRBJ1-2 | TRBV12-3/TRBV12-4 | CASSLGQANGYTF | TGTGCCAGCAGTCTCGGACAGGCTAATGGCTACACCTTC
- | TRBD2 | TRBJ2-7 | TRBV2 | CASRTSGGASYEQYF | TGTGCCAGCCGGACTAGCGGGGGGGCCTCCTACGAGCAGTACTTC
- | - | TRBJ1-2 | TRBV7-9 | CASSLGTSHRYGYTF | TGTGCCAGCAGCTTAGGGACCAGCCATCGATATGGCTACACCTTC
- | - | TRBJ1-1 | TRBV2 | CASKGAIMNTEAFF | TGTGCCAGCAAGGGAGCAATCATGAACACTGAAGCTTTCTTT
- | - | TRBJ1-1 | TRBV12-3/TRBV12-4 | CASRVYLQVGEAFF | TGTGCCAGCAGAGTCTATTTGCAGGTCGGTGAAGCTTTCTTT
- | - | TRBJ1-4 | TRBV5-4 | CASSARGNRVGTNEKLFF | TGTGCCAGCAGCGCTAGAGGGAACAGGGTGGGAACTAATGAAAAACTGTTTTTT
few | - | TRBJ2-2 | TRBV7-7 | CASRRGGTGELFF | TGTGCTAGCAGGCGAGGGGGCACCGGGGAGCTGTTTTTT
few | TRBD1 | TRBJ1-2 | TRBV20-1 | CSARRTGGYTF | TGCAGTGCCCGAAGGACAGGCGGCTACACCTTC
few | TRBD1 | TRBJ1-2 | TRBV24-1 | CATSDGQQGIYGYTF | TGTGCCACCAGTGATGGACAACAGGGGATTTATGGCTACACCTTC
few | - | TRBJ2-7 | TRBV6-5 | CASSYVSSYEQYF | TGTGCCAGCAGTTACGTTTCCAGTTACGAGCAGTACTTC
few | TRBD1 | TRBJ1-6 | TRBV12-3/TRBV12-4 | CASSPGTERLTLHF | TGTGCCAGCAGCCCCGGGACAGAGCGGCTCACCCTCCACTTT
few | - | TRBJ1-2 | TRBV14 | CASSQEPAGYGYTF | TGTGCCAGCAGCCAAGAACCGGCTGGCTATGGCTACACCTTC
few | TRBD2 | TRBJ2-7 | TRBV12-3/TRBV12-4 | CASGFGGASEQYF | TGTGCCAGCGGATTCGGGGGGGCCAGCGAGCAGTACTTC
- | - | TRBJ1-1 | TRBV12-5 | CASGSRFITEAFF | TGTGCTAGTGGTTCGAGATTCATCACTGAAGCTTTCTTT
- | - | TRBJ2-7 | TRBV5-1 | CASSLEPAPYEQYF | TGCGCCAGCAGCTTGGAACCCGCACCCTACGAGCAGTACTTC
- | TRBD1 | TRBJ2-7 | TRBV29-1 | CSVEGGQGDYEQYF | TGCAGCGTTGAAGGAGGACAGGGGGACTACGAGCAGTACTTC
- | TRBD1 | TRBJ2-1 | TRBV5-1 | CASSLGTGTNEQFF | TGCGCCAGCAGCTTGGGGACAGGGACGAATGAGCAGTTCTTC
- | TRBD2 | TRBJ2-5 | TRBV18 | CASAGLFRQRGSQETQYF | TGTGCCAGCGCAGGATTATTCCGGCAGCGGGGGTCCCAAGAGACCCAGTACTTC
- | TRBD2 | TRBJ2-1 | TRBV29-1 | CSASGGGGNEQFF | TGCAGCGCTTCGGGCGGGGGAGGGAATGAGCAGTTCTTC
- | TRBD1 | TRBJ2-1 | TRBV19 | CASSGTGTYNEQFF | TGTGCCAGTTCCGGGACAGGGACCTACAATGAGCAGTTCTTC
- | TRBD1 | TRBJ1-2 | TRBV24-1 | CATSDPDRSSYGYTF | TGTGCCACCAGTGATCCGGACAGGTCGTCCTATGGCTACACCTTC
- | - | TRBJ1-1 | TRBV6-5 | CASSYADLLGAEAFF | TGTGCCAGCAGTTACGCGGACCTGTTAGGGGCTGAAGCTTTCTTT
- | - | TRBJ1-1 | TRBV30 | CAWSVGGIEAFF | TGTGCCTGGAGTGTCGGAGGGATTGAAGCTTTCTTT
- | - | TRBJ1-1 | TRBV9 | CASSPGGHTEAFF | TGTGCCAGCTCCCCGGGGGGCCACACTGAAGCTTTCTTT
few | TRBD2 | TRBJ2-1 | TRBV5-1 | CASSLGLAGVDNEQFF | TGCGCCAGCAGCTTGGGGCTAGCGGGGGTTGACAATGAGCAGTTCTTC
few | TRBD2 | TRBJ2-7 | TRBV5-1 | CASSPGTSGRADYEQYF | TGCGCCAGCAGCCCCGGGACTAGCGGGAGGGCCGACTACGAGCAGTACTTC
- | - | TRBJ1-1 | TRBV4-2 | CASSQGGRGLNTEAFF | TGTGCCAGCAGCCAAGGAGGAAGAGGGCTGAACACTGAAGCTTTCTTT
- | - | TRBJ1-5 | TRBV20-1 | CSADRLGGEYNQPQHF | TGCAGTGCTGACCGCCTGGGGGGCGAATATAATCAGCCCCAGCATTTT
- | - | TRBJ2-7 | TRBV7-2 | CASSLSLGSSYEQYF | TGTGCCAGCAGCTTATCCCTCGGCAGTTCCTACGAGCAGTACTTC
- | - | TRBJ1-1 | TRBV24-1 | CATSDGSVTTEAFF | TGTGCCACCAGTGATGGGAGCGTGACCACTGAAGCTTTCTTT
- | TRBD1 | TRBJ2-7 | TRBV4-2 | CASSQGRDRGQHEQYF | TGTGCCAGCAGCCAAGGCCGGGACAGGGGGCAACACGAGCAGTACTTC
few | - | TRBJ1-1 | TRBV4-3 | CASSQVGAGTEAFF | TGCGCCAGCAGCCAAGTGGGGGCGGGTACTGAAGCTTTCTTT
few | - | TRBJ2-3 | TRBV4-2 | CASSQQGADTQYF | TGTGCCAGCAGCCAGCAGGGAGCGGATACGCAGTATTTT
few | - | TRBJ2-3 | TRBV14 | CASSQGGTAADTQYF | TGTGCCAGCAGCCAAGGGGGGACGGCAGCAGATACGCAGTATTTT
many | TRBD2 | TRBJ2-1 | TRBV9 | CASGSSSGAPDGEQFF | TGTGCCAGCGGCTCCTCTAGCGGGGCTCCCGACGGTGAGCAGTTCTTC
few | - | TRBJ2-1 | TRBV24-1 | CATSGRRGQLASYNEQFF | TGTGCCACCAGTGGGAGGAGGGGACAGCTGGCCTCCTACAATGAGCAGTTCTTC
few | - | TRBJ2-2 | TRBV12-3/TRBV12-4 | CASSFSRVQNTGELFF | TGTGCCAGCAGTTTTAGTCGAGTACAGAACACCGGGGAGCTGTTTTTT
few | TRBD1 | TRBJ2-7 | TRBV4-1 | CASRGQGEQYF | TGCGCCAGCAGGGGACAGGGAGAGCAGTACTTC
few | - | TRBJ2-5 | TRBV25-1 | CASSPRRQETQYF | TGTGCCAGCAGCCCGCGGAGGCAAGAGACCCAGTACTTC
few | TRBD2 | TRBJ2-7 | TRBV3-1 | CASSYQRTSYEQYF | TGTGCCAGCAGCTATCAGAGGACTAGCTACGAGCAGTACTTC
many | - | TRBJ2-3 | TRBV7-2 | CASSLSGQTTQYF | TGTGCCAGCAGCTTAAGTGGACAGACAACGCAGTATTTT
few | - | TRBJ2-7 | TRBV5-1 | CASSLVAGSGNEQYF | TGCGCCAGCAGCTTGGTGGCAGGGTCCGGGAACGAGCAGTACTTC
few | - | TRBJ2-7 | TRBV20-1 | CSARAAGAMPAEQYF | TGCAGTGCTAGAGCCGCGGGGGCCATGCCTGCCGAGCAGTACTTC
few | - | TRBJ2-5 | TRBV7-9 | CASSLELAVKETQYF | TGTGCCAGCAGCTTAGAACTAGCCGTGAAAGAGACCCAGTACTTC
few | - | TRBJ2-1 | TRBV7-6 | CASSSLAGGPLNEQFF | TGTGCCAGCAGCTCTCTTGCCGGGGGCCCGTTGAATGAGCAGTTCTTC
- | - | TRBJ1-2 | TRBV5-6 | CASSLRPDPYGYTF | TGTGCCAGCAGCTTGCGTCCGGATCCTTATGGCTACACCTTC
- | TRBD1 | TRBJ1-2 | TRBV12-3/TRBV12-4 | CASSFKRGLDGYTF | TGTGCCAGCAGTTTTAAAAGGGGGCTGGATGGCTACACCTTC
few | TRBD1 | TRBJ2-7 | TRBV15 | CATSRDRGFYEQYF | TGTGCCACCAGCAGGGACAGGGGTTTCTACGAGCAGTACTTC
- | - | TRBJ1-2 | TRBV12-3/TRBV12-4 | CASSPSFLGYTF | TGTGCCAGCAGTCCATCCTTCCTTGGCTACACCTTC
- | - | TRBJ1-5 | TRBV7-8 | CASSLYGADSNQPQHF | TGTGCCAGCAGCTTATACGGAGCAGATAGCAATCAGCCCCAGCATTTT